This is a list of T cell receptor beta chains from one sample in a study of T cells in localized non-small cell lung cancer. Assay: immunoSEQ multiplex PCR; the TCRdb copy retains only in-frame clones and omits some. The sample holds 9,500 to 14,000 clones, 29% seen once. Sequenced here: lung tumor tissue, sampled before any cancer treatment. These receptors all come from a man aged 35 to 69 with stage I lung adenocarcinoma. Both conserved end residues are part of each CDR3. D genes are given only for firm matches. Some rows have no size entry. The others give once, few or many, or a class for an expanded clone.

V gene: TRBV29-1
J gene: TRBJ2-3
clone size: -
D gene: -
CDR3 protein: CSVEGSQDTQYF
CDR3 DNA: TGCAGCGTTGAAGGCTCCCAGGATACGCAGTATTTT

V gene: TRBV6-8
J gene: TRBJ2-5
clone size: few
D gene: TRBD2
CDR3 protein: CASSYRAGTSGSETQYF
CDR3 DNA: TGTGCCAGCAGTTACAGGGCCGGGACTAGCGGATCAGAGACCCAGTACTTC

V gene: TRBV19
J gene: TRBJ1-5
clone size: -
D gene: TRBD1
CDR3 protein: CASSIGGQGGYNQPQHF
CDR3 DNA: TGTGCCAGTAGTATCGGGGGACAGGGGGGATACAATCAGCCCCAGCATTTT

V gene: TRBV9
J gene: TRBJ2-3
clone size: -
D gene: TRBD1
CDR3 protein: CASSLGQGTDTQYF
CDR3 DNA: TGTGCCAGCAGCCTGGGACAGGGGACAGATACGCAGTATTTT

V gene: TRBV9
J gene: TRBJ1-5
clone size: -
D gene: -
CDR3 protein: CASSASGFPNQPQHF
CDR3 DNA: TGTGCCAGCAGCGCCTCAGGGTTTCCCAATCAGCCCCAGCATTTT

V gene: TRBV10-2
J gene: TRBJ1-1
clone size: -
D gene: -
CDR3 protein: CASSGDTLGAFF
CDR3 DNA: TGCGCCAGCAGTGGGGATACTCTCGGAGCTTTCTTT

V gene: TRBV29-1
J gene: TRBJ2-2
clone size: -
D gene: TRBD2
CDR3 protein: CSALAGNTGELFF
CDR3 DNA: TGCAGCGCCCTAGCGGGGAACACCGGGGAGCTGTTTTTT

V gene: TRBV15
J gene: TRBJ1-5
clone size: -
D gene: -
CDR3 protein: CATSRDPGSNQPQHF
CDR3 DNA: TGTGCCACCAGCAGAGACCCAGGTTCCAATCAGCCCCAGCATTTT

V gene: TRBV11-3
J gene: TRBJ1-2
clone size: few
D gene: -
CDR3 protein: CASSWSDIQALYTF
CDR3 DNA: TGTGCCAGCAGCTGGTCCGACATTCAAGCACTCTACACCTTC

V gene: TRBV7-7
J gene: TRBJ1-2
clone size: many
D gene: -
CDR3 protein: CASSLQAANYGYTF
CDR3 DNA: TGTGCCAGCAGCTTGCAAGCAGCTAACTATGGCTACACCTTC

V gene: TRBV11-3
J gene: TRBJ2-3
clone size: -
D gene: -
CDR3 protein: CASSSRRGGSTDTQYF
CDR3 DNA: TGTGCCAGCAGCTCCCGGAGGGGGGGTAGCACAGATACGCAGTATTTT

V gene: TRBV11-3
J gene: TRBJ1-4
clone size: -
D gene: -
CDR3 protein: CASSPSEPGDEKLFF
CDR3 DNA: TGTGCCAGCAGCCCCTCTGAGCCGGGAGATGAAAAACTGTTTTTT

V gene: TRBV30
J gene: TRBJ1-6
clone size: -
D gene: -
CDR3 protein: CAWRRPGHQTSSYNSPLHF
CDR3 DNA: TGTGCCTGGCGAAGACCGGGACACCAGACGAGCTCCTATAATTCACCCCTCCACTTT

V gene: TRBV4-1
J gene: TRBJ1-6
clone size: medium-sized
D gene: -
CDR3 protein: CASSQDRPGSSSYNSPLHF
CDR3 DNA: TGCGCCAGCAGCCAAGATCGCCCCGGCAGCAGCTCCTATAATTCACCCCTCCACTTT

V gene: TRBV11-3
J gene: TRBJ1-1
clone size: -
D gene: -
CDR3 protein: CASSLVGGAAEAFF
CDR3 DNA: TGTGCCAGCAGCCTCGTAGGAGGGGCCGCTGAAGCTTTCTTT

V gene: TRBV19
J gene: TRBJ2-1
clone size: -
D gene: -
CDR3 protein: CASSMGLSPNEQFF
CDR3 DNA: TGTGCCAGTAGTATGGGACTTTCCCCGAATGAGCAGTTCTTC

V gene: TRBV29-1
J gene: TRBJ2-5
clone size: -
D gene: TRBD2
CDR3 protein: CSVVPLAATQETQYF
CDR3 DNA: TGCAGCGTTGTACCGCTAGCGGCGACCCAAGAGACCCAGTACTTC

V gene: TRBV19
J gene: TRBJ1-2
clone size: -
D gene: -
CDR3 protein: CASSSPFGPLGYTF
CDR3 DNA: TGTGCCAGTAGTAGCCCCTTTGGCCCTTTAGGCTACACCTTC

V gene: TRBV6-8
J gene: TRBJ1-1
clone size: few
D gene: -
CDR3 protein: CAISGGRLNTEAFF
CDR3 DNA: TGTGCCATCAGTGGCGGCAGGTTGAACACTGAAGCTTTCTTT

V gene: TRBV5-1
J gene: TRBJ2-1
clone size: -
D gene: -
CDR3 protein: CASSSDTSGNEQFF
CDR3 DNA: TGCGCCAGCAGCTCGGACACAAGCGGCAATGAGCAGTTCTTC

V gene: TRBV9
J gene: TRBJ1-2
clone size: many
D gene: -
CDR3 protein: CASSLRGRMSSNYGYTF
CDR3 DNA: TGTGCCAGCAGCTTAAGGGGACGGATGAGTTCTAACTATGGCTACACCTTC

V gene: TRBV5-1
J gene: TRBJ2-5
clone size: -
D gene: -
CDR3 protein: CASSFSLEADQETQYF
CDR3 DNA: TGCGCCAGCAGTTTTTCCTTGGAGGCGGACCAAGAGACCCAGTACTTC

V gene: TRBV9
J gene: TRBJ2-3
clone size: many
D gene: -
CDR3 protein: CASSFSRSLDTQYF
CDR3 DNA: TGTGCCAGCAGCTTTAGTCGGAGCCTGGATACGCAGTATTTT

V gene: TRBV29-1
J gene: TRBJ2-5
clone size: -
D gene: -
CDR3 protein: CSVERGTGWGETQYF
CDR3 DNA: TGCAGCGTTGAGCGGGGTACAGGGTGGGGAGAGACCCAGTACTTC

V gene: TRBV11-3
J gene: TRBJ1-1
clone size: medium-sized
D gene: TRBD1
CDR3 protein: CASSLVLGQGGVAFF
CDR3 DNA: TGTGCCAGCAGCTTAGTTCTCGGACAGGGAGGAGTGGCTTTCTTT

V gene: TRBV23-1
J gene: TRBJ2-7
clone size: many
D gene: -
CDR3 protein: CASRRPPGYEQYF
CDR3 DNA: TGCGCCAGCAGGCGCCCTCCTGGGTACGAGCAGTACTTC

V gene: TRBV30
J gene: TRBJ1-4
clone size: -
D gene: -
CDR3 protein: CAWSPGANEKLFF
CDR3 DNA: TGTGCCTGGAGTCCCGGTGCGAATGAAAAACTGTTTTTT

V gene: TRBV19
J gene: TRBJ2-1
clone size: -
D gene: -
CDR3 protein: CASSIGVGVWNEQFF
CDR3 DNA: TGTGCCAGTAGTATTGGAGTGGGGGTATGGAATGAGCAGTTCTTC

V gene: TRBV30
J gene: TRBJ2-2
clone size: once
D gene: -
CDR3 protein: CALGQANTGELFF
CDR3 DNA: TGTGCCTTGGGGCAGGCGAACACCGGGGAGCTGTTTTTT

V gene: TRBV18
J gene: TRBJ2-7
clone size: -
D gene: -
CDR3 protein: CASSPVASGHSYEQYF
CDR3 DNA: TGTGCCAGCTCACCAGTTGCGTCGGGGCACTCCTACGAGCAGTACTTC

V gene: TRBV19
J gene: TRBJ1-2
clone size: once
D gene: TRBD1
CDR3 protein: CASSIAGGAYGYTF
CDR3 DNA: TGTGCCAGTAGTATAGCAGGGGGTGCTTATGGCTACACCTTC

V gene: TRBV6-8
J gene: TRBJ1-1
clone size: few
D gene: -
CDR3 protein: CASGARDSTEAFF
CDR3 DNA: TGTGCCAGCGGGGCGAGGGATAGCACTGAAGCTTTCTTT

V gene: TRBV13
J gene: TRBJ1-1
clone size: few
D gene: -
CDR3 protein: CASSLGDRLNTEAFF
CDR3 DNA: TGTGCCAGCAGCTTAGGGGACAGACTGAACACTGAAGCTTTCTTT

V gene: TRBV6-8
J gene: TRBJ1-2
clone size: -
D gene: -
CDR3 protein: CASSDGTGYGYTF
CDR3 DNA: TGTGCCAGCAGTGATGGGACGGGGTATGGCTACACCTTC

V gene: TRBV11-3
J gene: TRBJ1-5
clone size: few
D gene: -
CDR3 protein: CASSLGGSSQPQPQHF
CDR3 DNA: TGTGCCAGCAGCTTAGGAGGAAGCTCCCAACCCCAGCCCCAGCATTTT